These 22 T cell receptor beta chains came from one sample sequenced in a study of shared clonotypes between healthy human individuals. Some clones are missing from TCRdb's copy, which holds only in-frame ones; the method was immunoSEQ multiplex PCR. The sample carries approximately 110,000 clones, 65% to 75% recorded once. The sequenced sample was memory CD8+ T cells sorted from blood. Subset meaning: CD45RO+ cells pooled with CCR7-negative TemRA cells. The receptors here all came from a woman aged 30 to 39 in good health.

The chain couples TRBV28 to TRBJ2-6, with D possibly matching TRBD2 (6 bases). Trimming stripped 3 bases from V and 4 bases from J, with 16 bases between. CDR1 MDHEN and CDR2 SYDVKM come from the germline V gene. This CDR3 contains 17 residues. Here the CDR3 DNA reads TGTGCCAGCAGTTTCGGGGGTTCGTACTTGGGGGCCAACGTCCTGACTTTC. Encoded protein: CASSFGGSYLGANVLTF.

V gene TRBV18 combines with J gene TRBJ1-5, with D possibly TRBD1 on 5 matching bases. Trimming cost V 10 bases and J 3 bases, with 22 bases left between them. Germline-derived CDR1 and CDR2 are KGHSH and LQKENI. The CDR3 loop spans 16 amino acids. CDR3 loop: CATRRSGPWYNQPQHF. CDR3 nucleotides: TGTGCCACCCGAAGATCGGGACCGTGGTACAATCAGCCCCAGCATTTT.

The V and J genes are TRBV9 and TRBJ1-1; 7 positions match TRBD1. Germline CDR1 is SGDLS and CDR2 is YYNGEE. V dropped 5 bases and J dropped 3; count of bases not matched to a gene: 4. This CDR3 has 13 amino acids. CDR3 region: CASSLQGDTEAFF. The CDR3 DNA sequence: TGTGCCAGCAGTCTCCAGGGGGACACTGAAGCTTTCTTT.

The V call is TRBV7-9, the J call TRBJ1-2; D is uncertain. Between the trimmed V and J ends, which lost 5 bases and 8 bases, there was a span of 24 bases. The length of the CDR3 is 16 residues. CDR1 is SEHNR, CDR2 FQNEAQ, per germline (reference sequence). The CDR3 DNA is TGTGCCAGCAGCCTCCTCCGCGGAGCCACATTCGACGGCTACACCTTC. This gives the protein CASSLLRGATFDGYTF.

The chain recombines TRBV27 with TRBJ1-2; 8 nucleotides match TRBD1. The CDR3 is made up of 13 amino acids. Looked up from germline, CDR1 is MNHEY and CDR2 is SMNVEV (reference sequence). Trimming took 6 bases from V and 2 from J; bases not matched to a gene: 2. The CDR3 here is CASRTGANYGYTF. CDR3 DNA sequence: TGTGCCAGCAGGACAGGGGCGAACTATGGCTACACCTTC.

A single count supports this clone. The chain recombines TRBV4-1 with TRBJ2-2; TRBD2 aligns across 8 bases. The junction had 12 bases not matched to a gene; V was cut back by 0 bases and J by 6 bases. The CDR3 sequence is 18 residues long. From germline, CDR1 is MGHRA and CDR2 YSYEKL. The CDR3 DNA sequence: TGCGCCAGCAGCCAAGATTTCTCTGGACTAGCCACAGCCGGGGAGCTGTTTTTT. Translating gives CASSQDFSGLATAGELFF.

This clone has a handful of counts. This chain links TRBV11-3 with TRBJ2-7; 8 positions match TRBD1. The CDR3 sequence is 15 residues long. Germline loops: CDR1 SGHNT, CDR2 YENEEA. The J segment lost 6 bases and the V segment lost 1 base, leaving 8 bases of the junction unmatched. CDR3 residues: CASSLVRAGGIEQYF. DNA for the CDR3: TGTGCCAGCAGCTTAGTGAGGGCAGGGGGCATCGAGCAGTACTTC.

The rearrangement links TRBV13 to TRBJ2-3, with TRBD1 matching over 9 bases. The CDR3 length is 16 residues. The V gene end was trimmed by 2 bases and the J gene end by 4 bases; junction bases not matched to a gene: 7. CDR1 and CDR2 from the germline V gene are PRHDT and FYEKMQ (reference sequence). The CDR3 is CASSLWGQGWPDTQYF. The DNA for the CDR3 is TGTGCCAGCAGCTTATGGGGACAGGGATGGCCAGATACGCAGTATTTT.

The chain employs TRBV7-8 and TRBJ1-4; D call uncertain. CDR1 and CDR2 (germline): SGHVS, FQNEAQ. Trimming removed 1 base at V and 1 base at J, with 22 bases between. This CDR3 comprises 20 residues. The CDR3 is CASSLVLLKWVSGTNEKLFF. The CDR3 DNA reads TGTGCCAGCAGCTTAGTTCTCCTGAAATGGGTTAGCGGAACTAATGAAAAACTGTTTTTT. Supplemented by reference TRBV7-8 and TRBJ1-4, the full variable domain reads GAGVSQSPRYKVAKRGQDVALRCDPISGHVSLFWYQQALGQGPEFLTYFQNEAQLDKSGLPSDRFFAERPEGSVSTLKIQRTQQEDSAVYLCASSLVLLKWVSGTNEKLFFGSGTQLSVL.

The chain carries TRBV4-1 and TRBJ2-5, with D possibly matching TRBD2 (6 bases). The V end was cut by 3 bases, the J end by 5 bases, with 13 bases between. Germline V gene data show CDR1 as MGHRA and CDR2 as YSYEKL. This CDR3 is built from 14 residues. CDR3 DNA sequence: TGCGCCAGCAGCCATGAAACTAGCTTTGAGACCCAGTACTTC. Its protein product is CASSHETSFETQYF.

This clone showed up just once. V gene TRBV15 combines with J gene TRBJ2-1, with TRBD1 as a possible D gene (5 bases). The CDR3 runs 15 residues. The ends were cut back, 1 base at V and 6 bases at J, with 13 bases in the middle. Germline loops: CDR1 LNHNV, CDR2 YYDKDF (reference sequence). CDR3 amino acids: CATSRAQGGGNEQFF. The CDR3 DNA sequence: TGTGCCACCAGCAGAGCCCAGGGTGGCGGCAATGAGCAGTTCTTC. Looking up the rest from reference TRBV15 and TRBJ2-1 gives the full variable domain: DAMVIQNPRYQVTQFGKPVTLSCSQTLNHNVMYWYQQKSSQAPKLLFHYYDKDFNNEADTPDNFQSRRPNTSFCFLDIRSPGLGDTAMYLCATSRAQGGGNEQFFGPGTRLTVL.

V and J are TRBV2 and TRBJ2-7; D gene ambiguous. Germline V gene sequence: CDR1 SNHLY, CDR2 FYNNEI. This CDR3 has 13 amino acids. V lost 5 bases to trimming and J lost 3 bases, with 11 bases between them. CDR3 coding DNA: TGTGCCAGCAGTCTCCAGTTGGGCTACGAGCAGTACTTC. This codes for CASSLQLGYEQYF.

This chain links TRBV4-2 with TRBJ2-3; 11 bases align to TRBD2. Germline V CDR1 and CDR2: LGHNA, YNFKEQ. The CDR3 consists of 15 residues. V was pared by 5 bases and J by 4 bases, with 5 bases of the junction left unmatched. The CDR3 spells CASSLTSGTADTQYF. CDR3 DNA: TGTGCCAGCAGCTTGACTAGCGGGACGGCAGATACGCAGTATTTT.

This sequence joins TRBV5-4 and TRBJ1-2; 7 bases match TRBD1. Germline CDR1 SGHNT, CDR2 YYREEE (reference sequence). V lost 0 bases and J lost 4; bases outside the gene matches: 9. The CDR3 extends over 16 amino acids. The CDR3, as DNA: TGTGCCAGCAGCTTGGTTCGAGGACAGGCTTTCTATGGCTACACCTTC. Residues: CASSLVRGQAFYGYTF. Filled out from reference TRBV5-4 and TRBJ1-2, the complete variable domain reads ETGVTQSPTHLIKTRGQQVTLRCSSQSGHNTVSWYQQALGQGPQFIFQYYREEENGRGNFPPRFSGLQFPNYSSELNVNALELDDSALYLCASSLVRGQAFYGYTFGSGTRLTVV.

The J gene is TRBJ1-5, the V gene TRBV9; D gene ambiguous. V lost 4 bases and J lost 3, with 8 bases in between. Germline V gene lookup returns CDR1 SGDLS and CDR2 YYNGEE. The CDR3 runs 13 residues. The DNA of the CDR3 is TGTGCCAGCAGCATAAGTGACAATCAGCCCCAGCATTTT. As protein: CASSISDNQPQHF.

The V gene is TRBV6-6, the J gene TRBJ1-5; D may be TRBD1 (6 bases). CDR1 and CDR2 from the germline V gene are MNHNY and SVGAGI (reference sequence). Deletions cut 6 bases from V and 4 bases from J, with 16 bases between. The CDR3 has 15 residues. The CDR3 nucleotides read TGTGCCAGCAGCCACGGGGACATTCTAAATCAGCCCCAGCATTTT. It translates to CASSHGDILNQPQHF.

V gene TRBV2 combines with J gene TRBJ2-1; 9 positions match TRBD2. Germline CDR1 reads SNHLY; CDR2 reads FYNNEI. J gave up 8 bases and V 7 bases, and 12 bases lay outside the gene matches. The CDR3 consists of 15 residues. The CDR3 loop reads CASTGREGLWDEQFF. The CDR3 region has the DNA TGTGCCAGCACGGGGCGGGAGGGCCTCTGGGATGAGCAGTTCTTC.

This chain uses TRBV27 with TRBJ1-3; D gene unclear. Between the trimmed V and J ends, which lost 8 bases and 1 base, there was a span of 9 bases. Germline CDR1 is MNHEY and CDR2 is SMNVEV (reference sequence). The CDR3 length is 13 residues. In DNA, the CDR3 is TGTGCCAGCCACAGCGGTTCTGGAAACACCATATATTTT. Its protein is CASHSGSGNTIYF.

The gene calls are TRBV28 and TRBJ2-7; the D gene is possibly TRBD1 (5 bases). CDR1 is MDHEN, CDR2 SYDVKM, per germline. The CDR3 loop spans 17 amino acids. The V and J ends lost 0 bases and 4 bases respectively, with 19 bases between them. Here the CDR3 DNA reads TGTGCCAGCAGTTTATGGCGTCCGGGTATTGGGGCATACGAGCAGTACTTC. As protein: CASSLWRPGIGAYEQYF.

The chain carries TRBV6-5 and TRBJ1-1; the D gene is possibly TRBD1 (5 bases). The CDR3 sequence is 14 residues long. The germline V gene encodes CDR1 MNHEY and CDR2 SVGAGI. V lost 7 bases, J lost 1 base, and 13 bases lay in between. The CDR3 spells CASTFERGNTEAFF. In DNA form, the CDR3 reads TGTGCCAGCACATTCGAAAGGGGGAACACTGAAGCTTTCTTT.

V usage is TRBV28 and J usage is TRBJ1-2, with D perhaps matching TRBD1 (5 bases). Deletions cut 4 bases from V and 6 bases from J, with 18 bases between. The CDR3 totals 15 residues. CDR1 and CDR2 from the germline V gene are MDHEN and SYDVKM. CDR3 sequence reads: CASSSGRWALNGYTF. CDR3 coding DNA: TGTGCCAGCAGTTCGGGACGCTGGGCACTAAATGGCTACACCTTC.

This clone was counted at least ten times. V usage is TRBV4-2 and J usage is TRBJ2-7; 9 bases agree with TRBD2. This CDR3 contains 16 residues. Germline CDR1 is LGHNA and CDR2 is YNFKEQ. V was pared by 1 base and J by 7 bases, with 11 bases of the junction left unmatched. Here the CDR3 reads CASSQVGGGRALEQYF. DNA of the CDR3: TGTGCCAGCAGCCAAGTAGGAGGCGGGAGGGCTTTAGAGCAGTACTTC.